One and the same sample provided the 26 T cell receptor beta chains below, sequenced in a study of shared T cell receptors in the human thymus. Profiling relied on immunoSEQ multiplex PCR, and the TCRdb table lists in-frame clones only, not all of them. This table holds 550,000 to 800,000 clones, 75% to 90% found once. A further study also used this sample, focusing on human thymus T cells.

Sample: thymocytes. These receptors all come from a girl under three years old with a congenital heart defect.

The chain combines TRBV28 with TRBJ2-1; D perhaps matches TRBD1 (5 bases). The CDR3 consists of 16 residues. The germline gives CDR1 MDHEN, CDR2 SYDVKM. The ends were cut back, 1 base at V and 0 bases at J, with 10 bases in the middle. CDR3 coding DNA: TGTGCCAGCAGTTTATTGGGGCGAAGCTCCTACAATGAGCAGTTCTTC. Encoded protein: CASSLLGRSSYNEQFF.

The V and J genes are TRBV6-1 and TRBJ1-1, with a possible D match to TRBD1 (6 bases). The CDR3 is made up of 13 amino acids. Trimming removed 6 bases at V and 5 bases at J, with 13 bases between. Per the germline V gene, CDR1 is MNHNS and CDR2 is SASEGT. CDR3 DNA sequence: TGTGCCAGCAGCATAAGGGGGTATACTGAAGCTTTCTTT. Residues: CASSIRGYTEAFF.

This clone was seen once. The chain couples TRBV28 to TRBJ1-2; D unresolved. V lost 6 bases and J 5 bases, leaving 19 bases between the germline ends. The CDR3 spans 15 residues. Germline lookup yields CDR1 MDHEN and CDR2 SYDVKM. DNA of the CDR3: TGTGCCAGCAGCCGAGGCCCCCCTCGGGGATATGGCTACACCTTC. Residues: CASSRGPPRGYGYTF.

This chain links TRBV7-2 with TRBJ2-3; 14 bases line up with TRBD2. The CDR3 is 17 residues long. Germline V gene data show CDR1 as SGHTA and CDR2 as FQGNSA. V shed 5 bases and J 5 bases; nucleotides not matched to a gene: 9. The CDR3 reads CASSLAGLAGAEDTQYF. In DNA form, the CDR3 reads TGTGCCAGCAGCCTCGCGGGACTAGCGGGGGCTGAAGATACGCAGTATTTT.

This CDR3 is CASSAPPVVVVQGEQFF. Written as DNA, the CDR3 is TGTGCCAGCAGTGCCCCCCCTGTTGTAGTCGTTCAGGGTGAGCAGTTCTTC. The gene calls are TRBV6-1 and TRBJ2-1; a weak D match, TRBD1 (5 bases). The CDR3 length is 17 residues. The germline V gene encodes CDR1 MNHNS and CDR2 SASEGT. V was pared by 4 bases and J by 9 bases, with 25 bases between.

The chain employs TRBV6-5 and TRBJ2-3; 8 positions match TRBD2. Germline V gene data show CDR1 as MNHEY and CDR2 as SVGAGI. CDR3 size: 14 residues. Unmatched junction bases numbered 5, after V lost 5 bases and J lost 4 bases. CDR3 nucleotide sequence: TGTGCCAGCAGTCGGGAGGGGGGGGCAGATACGCAGTATTTT. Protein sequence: CASSREGGADTQYF.

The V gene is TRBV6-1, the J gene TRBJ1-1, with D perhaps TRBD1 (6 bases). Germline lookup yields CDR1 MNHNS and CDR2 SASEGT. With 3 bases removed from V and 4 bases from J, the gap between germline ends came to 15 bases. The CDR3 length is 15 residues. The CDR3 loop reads CASSDPAGGRTEAFF. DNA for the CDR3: TGTGCCAGCAGTGACCCTGCGGGGGGCCGCACTGAAGCTTTCTTT.

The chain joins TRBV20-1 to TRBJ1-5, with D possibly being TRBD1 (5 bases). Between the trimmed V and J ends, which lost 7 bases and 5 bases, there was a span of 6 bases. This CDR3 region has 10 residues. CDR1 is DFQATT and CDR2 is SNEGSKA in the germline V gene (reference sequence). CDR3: CSVGDQPQHF. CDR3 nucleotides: TGCAGTGTAGGGGATCAGCCCCAGCATTTT.

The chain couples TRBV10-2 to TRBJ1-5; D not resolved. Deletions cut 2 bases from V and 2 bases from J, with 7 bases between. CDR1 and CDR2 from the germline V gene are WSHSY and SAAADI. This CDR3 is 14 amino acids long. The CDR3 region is CASSEGRGNQPQHF. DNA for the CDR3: TGCGCCAGCAGTGAGGGGAGGGGCAATCAGCCCCAGCATTTT.

In nucleotides, the CDR3 is TGTGCCAGCTCATCACAGGGTTGTGCGGGCTATGGCTACACCTTC. Translating it yields CASSSQGCAGYGYTF. The V gene is TRBV18, the J gene TRBJ1-2; perhaps TRBD1 as D (6 bases). Per the germline V gene, CDR1 is KGHSH and CDR2 is LQKENI. With 5 bases removed from V and 4 bases from J, the gap between germline ends came to 17 bases. CDR3 length equals 15 residues.

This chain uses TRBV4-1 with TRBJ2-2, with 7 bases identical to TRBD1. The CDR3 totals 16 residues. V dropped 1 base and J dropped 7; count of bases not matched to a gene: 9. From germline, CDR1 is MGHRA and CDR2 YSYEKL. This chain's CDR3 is CASSQAGQPNGGELFF. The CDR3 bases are TGCGCCAGCAGCCAAGCGGGACAGCCCAACGGCGGGGAGCTGTTTTTT.

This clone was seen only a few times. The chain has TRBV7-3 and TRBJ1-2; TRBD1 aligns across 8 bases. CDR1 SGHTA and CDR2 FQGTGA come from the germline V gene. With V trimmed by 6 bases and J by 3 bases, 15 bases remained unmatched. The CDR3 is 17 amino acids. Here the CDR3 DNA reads TGTGCCAGCAGGGCCGACGGGCAGGGGGCGCCGGACTATGGCTACACCTTC. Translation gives CASRADGQGAPDYGYTF.

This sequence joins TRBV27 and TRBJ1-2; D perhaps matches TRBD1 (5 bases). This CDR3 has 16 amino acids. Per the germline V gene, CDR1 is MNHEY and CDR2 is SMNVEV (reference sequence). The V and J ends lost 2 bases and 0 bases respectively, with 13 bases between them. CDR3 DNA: TGTGCCAGCAGTTTACGTCGGGGGGGGACTAACTATGGCTACACCTTC. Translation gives CASSLRRGGTNYGYTF.

CDR3 sequence reads: CASGLHRGLFQPQHF. The CDR3 DNA reads as TGTGCTAGTGGTTTGCACAGGGGGCTTTTTCAGCCCCAGCATTTT. The V and J genes are TRBV12-5 and TRBJ1-5, with 9 bases fitting TRBD1. This CDR3 is built from 15 residues. V lost 2 bases, J lost 6 bases, and 5 bases stayed unmatched. From germline, CDR1 is LGHNT and CDR2 FRNRAP.

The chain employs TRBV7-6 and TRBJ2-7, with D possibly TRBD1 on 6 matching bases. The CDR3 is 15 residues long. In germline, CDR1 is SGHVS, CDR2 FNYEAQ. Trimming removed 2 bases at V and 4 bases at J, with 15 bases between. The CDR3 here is CASSLPGRGAYEQYF. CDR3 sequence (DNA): TGTGCCAGCAGCTTACCGGGCAGGGGAGCGTACGAGCAGTACTTC.

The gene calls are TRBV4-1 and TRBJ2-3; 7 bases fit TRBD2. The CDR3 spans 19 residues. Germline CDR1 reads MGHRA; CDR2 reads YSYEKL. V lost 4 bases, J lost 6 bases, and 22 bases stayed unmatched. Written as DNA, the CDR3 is TGCGCCAGCAGCCCCCGCTTACTGGCTAAGCGGGGAGGTGAGGATACGCAGTATTTT. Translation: CASSPRLLAKRGGEDTQYF.

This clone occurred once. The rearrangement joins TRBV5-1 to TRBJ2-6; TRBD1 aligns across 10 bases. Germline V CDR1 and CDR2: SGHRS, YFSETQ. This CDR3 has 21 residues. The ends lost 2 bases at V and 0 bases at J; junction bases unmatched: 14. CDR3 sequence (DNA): TGCGCCAGCAGCTTACCGACAGGGGGCCGGGGGTTCCCCTCTGGGGCCAACGTCCTGACTTTC. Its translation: CASSLPTGGRGFPSGANVLTF. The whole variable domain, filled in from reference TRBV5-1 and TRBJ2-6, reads KAGVTQTPRYLIKTRGQQVTLSCSPISGHRSVSWYQQTPGQGLQFLFEYFSETQRNKGNFPGRFSGRQFSNSRSEMNVSTLELGDSALYLCASSLPTGGRGFPSGANVLTFGAGSRLTVL.

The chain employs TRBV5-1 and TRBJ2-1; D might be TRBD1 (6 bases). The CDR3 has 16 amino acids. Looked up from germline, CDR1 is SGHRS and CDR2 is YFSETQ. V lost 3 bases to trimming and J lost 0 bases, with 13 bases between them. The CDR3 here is CASSSGDRDSYNEQFF. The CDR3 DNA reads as TGCGCCAGCAGCTCAGGGGACCGGGACTCCTACAATGAGCAGTTCTTC.

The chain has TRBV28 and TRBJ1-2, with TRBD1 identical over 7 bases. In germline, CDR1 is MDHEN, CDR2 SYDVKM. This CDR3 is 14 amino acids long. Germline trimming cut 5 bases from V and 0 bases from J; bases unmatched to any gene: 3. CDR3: CASSVQGANYGYTF. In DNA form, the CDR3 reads TGTGCCAGCAGTGTGCAGGGGGCTAACTATGGCTACACCTTC.

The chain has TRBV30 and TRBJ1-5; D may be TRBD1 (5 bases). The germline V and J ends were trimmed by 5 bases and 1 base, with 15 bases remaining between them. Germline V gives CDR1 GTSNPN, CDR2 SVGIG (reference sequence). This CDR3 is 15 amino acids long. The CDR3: CAWGHHKLSNQPQHF. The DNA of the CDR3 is TGTGCCTGGGGACATCATAAACTCAGCAATCAGCCCCAGCATTTT.

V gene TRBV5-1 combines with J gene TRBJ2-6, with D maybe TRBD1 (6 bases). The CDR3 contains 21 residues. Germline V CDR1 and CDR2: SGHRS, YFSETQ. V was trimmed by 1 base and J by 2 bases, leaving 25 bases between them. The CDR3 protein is CASSLTGVKYPRGPGANVLTF. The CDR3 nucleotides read TGCGCCAGCAGCTTGACAGGTGTGAAGTACCCCAGGGGCCCTGGGGCCAACGTCCTGACTTTC.

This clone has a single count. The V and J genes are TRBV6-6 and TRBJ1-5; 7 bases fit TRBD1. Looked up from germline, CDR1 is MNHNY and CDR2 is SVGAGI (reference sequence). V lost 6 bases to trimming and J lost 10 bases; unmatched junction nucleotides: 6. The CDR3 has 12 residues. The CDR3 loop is CASRTGLEPQHF. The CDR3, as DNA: TGTGCCAGCAGGACAGGGCTGGAACCCCAGCATTTT.

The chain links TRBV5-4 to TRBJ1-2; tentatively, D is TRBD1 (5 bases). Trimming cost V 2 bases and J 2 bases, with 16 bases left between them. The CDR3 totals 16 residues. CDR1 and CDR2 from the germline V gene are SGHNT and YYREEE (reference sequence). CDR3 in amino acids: CASSFPRGGVNYGYTF. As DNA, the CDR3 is TGTGCCAGCAGCTTCCCTCGGGGGGGAGTAAACTATGGCTACACCTTC.

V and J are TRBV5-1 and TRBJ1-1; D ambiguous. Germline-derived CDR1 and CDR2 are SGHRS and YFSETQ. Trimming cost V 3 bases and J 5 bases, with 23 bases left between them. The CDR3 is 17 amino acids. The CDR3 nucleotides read TGCGCCAGCAGCTGCCCCTCGCCGGGTTCGAGGCGGACTGAAGCTTTCTTT. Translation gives CASSCPSPGSRRTEAFF.

As DNA, the CDR3 is TGTGCCAGCAGCTCCCCGGGGGGAACCGCGCAAGAGACCCAGTACTTC. It specifies CASSSPGGTAQETQYF. The chain is built from TRBV11-2 and TRBJ2-5; TRBD2 aligns across 7 bases. This CDR3 comprises 16 residues. Germline V CDR1 and CDR2: SGHAT, FQNNGV. With V trimmed by 4 bases and J by 2 bases, 10 bases remained unmatched.

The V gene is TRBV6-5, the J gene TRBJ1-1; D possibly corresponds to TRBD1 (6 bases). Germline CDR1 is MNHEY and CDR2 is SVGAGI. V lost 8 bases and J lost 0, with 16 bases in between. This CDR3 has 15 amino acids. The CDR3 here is CASRGGAAMNTEAFF. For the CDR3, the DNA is TGTGCCAGCCGCGGGGGGGCAGCCATGAACACTGAAGCTTTCTTT.